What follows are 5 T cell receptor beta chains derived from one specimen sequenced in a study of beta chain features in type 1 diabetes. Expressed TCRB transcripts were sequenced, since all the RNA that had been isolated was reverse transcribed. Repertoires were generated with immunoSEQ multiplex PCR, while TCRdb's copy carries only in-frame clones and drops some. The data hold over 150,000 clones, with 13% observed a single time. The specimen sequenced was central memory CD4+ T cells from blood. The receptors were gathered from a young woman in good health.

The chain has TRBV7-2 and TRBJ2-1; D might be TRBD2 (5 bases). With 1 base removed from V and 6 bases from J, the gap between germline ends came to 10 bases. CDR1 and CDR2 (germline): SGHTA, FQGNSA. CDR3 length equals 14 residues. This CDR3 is CASSLGLAVNEQFF. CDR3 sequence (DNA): TGTGCCAGCAGCTTAGGTCTAGCCGTCAATGAGCAGTTCTTC.

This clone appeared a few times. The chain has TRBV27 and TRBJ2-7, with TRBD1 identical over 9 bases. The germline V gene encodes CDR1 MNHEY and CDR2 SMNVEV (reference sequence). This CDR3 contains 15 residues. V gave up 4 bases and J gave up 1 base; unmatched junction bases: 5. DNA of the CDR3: TGTGCCAGCAGTTCGACAGGGGGAAGTTCCTACGAGCAGTACTTC. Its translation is CASSSTGGSSYEQYF.

CDR3 sequence reads: CASSQDRFTYEQYF. CDR3 nucleotide sequence: TGCGCCAGCAGTCAAGACAGGTTCACCTACGAGCAGTACTTC. This chain links TRBV23-1 with TRBJ2-7; D possibly corresponds to TRBD1 (6 bases). TRBV23-1 falls under the ORF class, with uncertain function. The V gene lost 2 bases and the J gene lost 2 bases, with 10 bases spanning the gap. CDR3 length: 14 residues.

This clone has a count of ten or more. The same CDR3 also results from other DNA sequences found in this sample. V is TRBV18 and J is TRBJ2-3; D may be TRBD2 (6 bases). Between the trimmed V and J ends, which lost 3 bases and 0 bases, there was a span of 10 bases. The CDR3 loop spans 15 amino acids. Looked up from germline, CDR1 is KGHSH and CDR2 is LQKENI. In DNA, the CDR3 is TGTGCCAGCTCACCGGACTACCTAAGCACAGATACGCAGTATTTT. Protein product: CASSPDYLSTDTQYF.

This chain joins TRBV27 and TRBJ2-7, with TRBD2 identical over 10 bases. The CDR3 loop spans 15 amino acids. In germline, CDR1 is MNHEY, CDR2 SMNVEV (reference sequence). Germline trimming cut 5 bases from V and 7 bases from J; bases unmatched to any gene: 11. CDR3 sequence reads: CASSLTGLAKTEQYF. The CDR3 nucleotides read TGTGCCAGCAGTCTAACGGGACTAGCGAAAACGGAGCAGTACTTC.